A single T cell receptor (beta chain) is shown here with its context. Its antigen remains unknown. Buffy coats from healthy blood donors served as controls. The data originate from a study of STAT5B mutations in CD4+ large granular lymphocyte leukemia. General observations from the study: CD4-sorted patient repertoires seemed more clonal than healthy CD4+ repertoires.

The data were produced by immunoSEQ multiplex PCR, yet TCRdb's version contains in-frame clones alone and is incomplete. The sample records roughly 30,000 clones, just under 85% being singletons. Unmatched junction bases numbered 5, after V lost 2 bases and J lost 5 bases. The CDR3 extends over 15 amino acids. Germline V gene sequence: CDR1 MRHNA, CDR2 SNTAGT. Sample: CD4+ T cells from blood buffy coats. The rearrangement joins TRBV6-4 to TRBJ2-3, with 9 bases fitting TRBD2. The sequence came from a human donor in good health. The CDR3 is CASSDPPSGVDTQYF. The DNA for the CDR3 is TGTGCCAGCAGTGACCCCCCTAGCGGGGTAGATACGCAGTATTTT.